Below are 26 T cell receptor beta chains sequenced from a single sample in a study of HIV-infected patients and healthy controls (TCRdb year 2014). Whole blood was used without fractionating the cells, so the repertoire represented all peripheral T cells without sorting. Receptor amplification or capture employed 5' RACE. The data were produced on an Illumina MiSeq. Reverse transcription of approximately 530 ng RNA was performed with SuperScript III using primers directed against the alpha and beta constant regions. Separate alpha and beta chain libraries were made by chain-specific third strand synthesis with multiplexing indices. The raw public data were reprocessed by TCRdb itself: fastp quality trimming at Q25, MiXCR clonotype calling, in-frame beta chains only. Rows merge per CDR3 protein into single entries with the most common DNA and genes. The sample table shows about 5,000 distinct CDR3 sequences, and about 7.7% are seen once. Approximately 20% of the sample is held by the ten biggest clonotypes.

This specimen was blood, taken before antiretroviral therapy. The receptors here all came from an adult with HIV infection.

This clonotype is labeled medium-sized. The chain uses TRBV6-2 or TRBV6-3 and TRBJ2-7; the D call may be TRBD1 or TRBD2 (5 bases each). CDR3 size: 17 residues. V was trimmed by 0 bases and J by 7 bases, leaving 22 bases between them. Germline loops: CDR1 MNHEY, CDR2 SVGEGT. The CDR3 DNA follows: TGTGCCAGCAGTTACTCGAGCAGGGCCCAGGGCAGCGGTGAGCAGTACTTC. Its translation: CASSYSSRAQGSGEQYF.

Here the CDR3 DNA reads TGTGCCAGCAGCTTGAAGCAGGGTTCATCAGGGGCCAACGTCCTGACTTTC. It encodes CASSLKQGSSGANVLTF. The chain is built from TRBV5-4 and TRBJ2-6, with a weak D call TRBD1 (5 bases). The CDR3 contains 17 residues. Trimming left V 1 base short and J 4 bases short, with 15 bases between. CDR1 is SGHNT, CDR2 YYREEE, per germline (reference sequence).

By sample share, this clonotype is medium-sized (0.01 to 0.1%). The chain has TRBV5-6 and TRBJ2-1, with D unresolved. The CDR3 is 15 residues long. CDR1 and CDR2 from the germline V gene are SGHDT and YYEEEE. The V gene lost 1 base and the J gene lost 4 bases, with 12 bases spanning the gap. This CDR3 reads CASSLFRTLYNEQFF. As DNA, the CDR3 is TGTGCCAGCAGCTTGTTTAGGACGTTGTACAATGAGCAGTTCTTC.

This clonotype has ten or more counts. The V and J genes are TRBV6-6 and TRBJ2-1, with TRBD2 matching 7 bases. With V trimmed by 4 bases and J by 1 base, 7 bases remained unmatched. This CDR3 has 16 residues. Per germline, CDR1 MNHNY and CDR2 SVGAGI (reference sequence). CDR3 nucleotides: TGTGCCAGCAGTTTCGAGGGAGGGCCTTCCTACAATGAGCAGTTCTTC. The encoded protein is CASSFEGGPSYNEQFF.

This clonotype was seen repeatedly, ten times or more. J is TRBJ2-3 and V is TRBV7-3, with D perhaps matching TRBD1 or TRBD2 (5 bases each). Per the germline V gene, CDR1 is SGHTA and CDR2 is FQGTGA. The CDR3 has 16 residues. V was pared by 5 bases and J by 1 base, with 16 bases between. The CDR3 reads CASSRDAAGGTDTQYF. CDR3 coding DNA: TGTGCCAGCAGCCGGGACGCCGCAGGAGGCACAGATACGCAGTATTTT.

This clonotype occurred many times. In nucleotides, the CDR3 is TGTGCCAGCAGCCAGGCCGGAGGAGATGAAAAACTGTTTTTT. Its protein product is CASSQAGGDEKLFF. The genes are TRBV4-2 and TRBJ1-4; D uncertain. The germline V gene has CDR1 LGHNA and CDR2 YNFKEQ. This CDR3 has 14 residues. V lost 3 bases and J lost 6, with 11 bases in between.

Ten or more counts support this clonotype. This sequence joins TRBV30 and TRBJ2-5; no reliable D call. The V end lost 2 bases, the J end lost 0 bases, and 7 bases lay between the germline ends. There are 13 residues in the CDR3. Germline values: CDR1 GTSNPN, CDR2 SVGIG (reference sequence). CDR3 sequence: CAWSSGNQETQYF. The CDR3 DNA follows: TGTGCCTGGAGTTCAGGAAACCAAGAGACCCAGTACTTC.

This clonotype was seen many times. The chain carries TRBV6-1 and TRBJ1-2; the match to TRBD1 covers 7 bases. This CDR3 is 13 amino acids long. With 1 base clipped from V and 8 bases from J, the junction kept 4 bases outside the gene matches. Germline V CDR1 and CDR2: MNHNS, SASEGT. CDR3 in amino acids: CASSEVQGDGYTF. Here the CDR3 DNA reads TGTGCCAGCAGTGAAGTTCAGGGGGACGGCTACACCTTC.

This clonotype was seen at least ten times. The chain uses TRBV20-1 and TRBJ1-1; the match to TRBD1 covers 8 bases. Germline assignment: CDR1 DFQATT and CDR2 SNEGSKA (reference sequence). The CDR3 has 14 amino acids. The V segment lost 3 bases and the J segment 4 bases; nucleotides outside the gene matches: 7. CDR3 sequence (DNA): TGCAGTGCTAGTGCAGGGGGCGCGGGCACTGAAGCTTTCTTT. It yields the protein CSASAGGAGTEAFF.

The rearrangement uses TRBV3-1 and TRBJ2-1; D possibly corresponds to TRBD2 (5 bases). The CDR3 is 17 residues long. From germline, CDR1 is LGHDT and CDR2 YNNKEL (reference sequence). Trimming stripped 1 base from V and 2 bases from J, with 15 bases between. Written as DNA, the CDR3 is TGTGCCAGCAGCCAAGGGTCCAGCGGTGGGGCCTACAATGAGCAGTTCTTC. Translation: CASSQGSSGGAYNEQFF.

This clonotype qualifies as medium-sized. The V gene is TRBV3-1, the J gene TRBJ2-7, with TRBD2 matching over 10 bases. The CDR3 has 16 residues. Trimming removed 4 bases from V and 3 bases from J; junction bases left unmatched: 9. Germline V gene data show CDR1 as LGHDT and CDR2 as YNNKEL (reference sequence). The CDR3 coding sequence is TGTGCCAGCAGCCCCGGTTTGGGGACTAGCGACTACGAGCAGTACTTC. It codes for CASSPGLGTSDYEQYF.

In this sample, this clonotype turned up many times. V gene TRBV7-2 combines with J gene TRBJ2-7; 7 bases agree with TRBD1. Per germline, CDR1 SGHTA and CDR2 FQGNSA. CDR3 length: 14 amino acids. J was trimmed by 1 base and V by 4 bases; bases with no gene match: 4. As DNA, the CDR3 is TGTGCCAGCAGCTCCCAGGGGGTGTCCTACGAGCAGTACGTC. Amino acid sequence: CASSSQGVSYEQYV.

This clonotype is classed as medium-sized. The CDR3 protein is CASSQDIGVNTEAFF. The CDR3 DNA reads TGTGCCAGCAGCCAAGATATTGGGGTGAACACTGAAGCTTTCTTT. The chain carries TRBV4-2 and TRBJ1-1; D gene ambiguous. The CDR3 totals 15 residues. Looked up from germline, CDR1 is LGHNA and CDR2 is YNFKEQ. V was pared by 0 bases and J by 0 bases, with 8 bases between.

This clonotype was counted a few times. This chain links TRBV6-1 with TRBJ1-2; tentative D call: TRBD1 (5 bases). CDR3 length: 14 residues. Deletions cut 6 bases from V and 0 bases from J, with 11 bases between. CDR1 is MNHNS, CDR2 SASEGT, per germline. The CDR3 spells CASSRTHANYGYTF. The CDR3 bases are TGTGCCAGCAGCCGGACACACGCTAACTATGGCTACACCTTC.

This clonotype counts as medium-sized. The V and J genes are TRBV5-6 and TRBJ2-4; 8 bases line up with TRBD1. This CDR3 is built from 18 residues. Trimming took 4 bases from V and 2 from J; bases not matched to a gene: 14. Germline V lookup: CDR1 SGHDT, CDR2 YYEEEE. The CDR3, as DNA: TGTGCCAGCAGCCCGCGGACAGGGCTGTTAGTAACCAAAAACATTCAGTACTTC. Encoded protein: CASSPRTGLLVTKNIQYF.

This clonotype was seen many times. J is TRBJ2-1 and V is TRBV18; D unresolved. The germline CDR1 and CDR2 sequences are KGHSH and LQKENI. Between the trimmed V and J ends, which lost 3 bases and 15 bases, there was a span of 18 bases. This CDR3 spans 13 amino acids. For the CDR3, the DNA is TGTGCCAGCTCACCCGACACGTCGGCCCCTCGGTTCTTC. This codes for CASSPDTSAPRFF. Combining the CDR3 with reference TRBV18 and TRBJ2-1 gives the whole variable domain NAGVMQNPRHLVRRRGQEARLRCSPMKGHSHVYWYRQLPEEGLKFMVYLQKENIIDESGMPKERFSAEFPKEGPSILRIQQVVRGDSAAYFCASSPDTSAPRFFGPGTRLTVL.

This clonotype was counted ten times or more. The chain recombines TRBV29-1 with TRBJ2-1; D is unresolved. The CDR3 totals 15 residues. Per the germline V gene, CDR1 is SQVTM and CDR2 is ANQGSEA. With 6 bases removed from V and 9 bases from J, the gap between germline ends came to 24 bases. This CDR3 is CSVERQIAAPGEQFF. The DNA of the CDR3 is TGCAGCGTGGAGCGCCAGATCGCCGCGCCTGGTGAGCAGTTCTTC.

By sample fraction, this clonotype is medium-sized. J is TRBJ2-2 and V is TRBV10-3; 9 bases align to TRBD1. V was clipped by 7 bases and J by 1 base; unmatched bases: 4. This CDR3 has 15 residues. CDR1 and CDR2 (germline): ENHRY, SYGVKD. CDR3 DNA sequence: TGTGCCATCACCATGGGACAGGGGAACACCGGGGAGCTGTTTTTT. Encoded protein: CAITMGQGNTGELFF.

This clonotype was observed many times. The chain's CDR3 is CAWDRVTGELFF. The CDR3 DNA is TGTGCCTGGGACAGGGTGACCGGGGAGCTGTTTTTT. The chain recombines TRBV30 with TRBJ2-2; 7 nucleotides align to TRBD1. Germline loops: CDR1 GTSNPN, CDR2 SVGIG (reference sequence). V gave up 5 bases and J gave up 5 bases; unmatched junction bases: 2. The CDR3 is 12 residues long.

This clonotype showed up just a few times. The J gene is TRBJ2-5, the V gene TRBV13, with unresolved D. The CDR3 sequence is 16 residues long. The V end lost 3 bases, the J end lost 5 bases, and 19 bases lay between the germline ends. Per the germline V gene, CDR1 is PRHDT and CDR2 is FYEKMQ (reference sequence). The CDR3 nucleotides read TGTGCCAGCAGCTTTAACTCAGGCTTCAGGACCGAGACCCAGTACTTC. This gives the protein CASSFNSGFRTETQYF.

By share, this clonotype ranks as medium-sized. The rearrangement joins TRBV6-9 to TRBJ2-1, with TRBD2 identical over 8 bases. The CDR3 length is 17 residues. Germline V gives CDR1 MNHGY, CDR2 SVAAGI. J was trimmed by 0 bases and V by 7 bases; bases with no gene match: 11. In nucleotides, the CDR3 is TGTGCCAGCACCTGGATAGCTAGCGGGTCCTCCTACAATGAGCAGTTCTTC. Amino acids: CASTWIASGSSYNEQFF.

This clonotype appeared many times. The chain uses TRBV4-1 and TRBJ2-2, with 7 bases fitting TRBD2. The CDR3 length is 17 residues. Looked up from germline, CDR1 is MGHRA and CDR2 is YSYEKL. Trimming removed 3 bases from V and 5 bases from J; junction bases left unmatched: 12. CDR3 amino acids: CASSQGGGRRGTGELFF. The CDR3 nucleotides are TGCGCCAGCAGCCAGGGGGGGGGTAGACGGGGGACCGGGGAGCTGTTTTTT.

This clonotype is medium-sized in the sample. This rearrangement joins TRBV20-1 to TRBJ2-5; D possibly corresponds to TRBD2 (5 bases). The CDR3 is 14 amino acids. The germline V gene encodes CDR1 DFQATT and CDR2 SNEGSKA (reference sequence). Trimming removed 2 bases from V and 0 bases from J, with 10 bases in between. This chain's CDR3 is CSARNRLNQETQYF. In DNA form, the CDR3 reads TGCAGTGCTAGAAACCGACTAAACCAAGAGACCCAGTACTTC.

This clonotype has a handful of counts. The chain has TRBV6-5 and TRBJ2-3; D gene uncertain. This CDR3 comprises 13 residues. The V end was cut by 5 bases, the J end by 2 bases, with 8 bases between. CDR1 is MNHEY, CDR2 SVGAGI, per germline. The DNA for the CDR3 is TGTGCCAGCAGTGACCTCCTCACAGATACGCAGTATTTT. This sequence encodes CASSDLLTDTQYF.

J is TRBJ2-5 and V is TRBV15; 7 bases match TRBD2. The CDR3 covers 14 residues. Trimming cost V 4 bases and J 4 bases; bases outside gene matches: 6. Per the germline V gene, CDR1 is LNHNV and CDR2 is YYDKDF (reference sequence). CDR3 in DNA: TGTGCCACCAGCACCAGGGAGGGGTCAGAGACCCAGTACTTC. Protein: CATSTREGSETQYF.

By proportion, this clonotype is medium-sized. The CDR3 DNA follows: TGTGCCAGCGGGGAGACCCAGTACTTC. Amino acid sequence: CASGETQYF. The chain joins TRBV6-6 to TRBJ2-5, with D uncertain. V was shortened by 8 bases and J by 5 bases, with 3 bases between the two germline ends. The germline gives CDR1 MNHNY, CDR2 SVGAGI (reference sequence). There are 9 residues in the CDR3.